These 6 T cell receptor beta chains came from one sample sequenced in a study of molecular identifiers for immune sequencing clone quantification. TCRdb passed the PCR reads through MiXCR, listing each CDR3 protein once. The data show 100,000 or so distinct CDR3 sequences, with under 40% seen just once and less than 5.5% held by the top ten. The sequencing sample was made of naive CD8+ T cells from blood, with Jurkat cell RNA spiked in. Subset indicated: FACS-sorted CD8+CD4-CCR7+CD45RA+ naive T cells. The receptors stem from a human donor in good health. Some libraries in this study had Jurkat cell RNA spiked in.

V is TRBV7-8 and J is TRBJ2-1; tentative D call: TRBD2 (6 bases). The V gene's germline CDR1 is SGHVS and CDR2 FQNEAQ. The CDR3 loop spans 17 amino acids. V lost 4 bases and J 5 bases, leaving 21 bases between the germline ends. CDR3 coding DNA: TGTGCCAGCAGCTCCCGAAGACTAACGGGAGCCCACAATGAGCAGTTCTTC. Translating it yields CASSSRRLTGAHNEQFF.

A word on this clonotype: A much larger clone differs from this one at a single base, so this may be a read error. The genes are TRBV4-1 and TRBJ2-1, with 8 bases identical to TRBD2. From germline, CDR1 is MGHRA and CDR2 YSYEKL. The CDR3 length is 13 residues. Here the CDR3 reads CASRLASYKEQFF. The CDR3, as DNA: TGCGCCAGCCGACTAGCGAGCTACAAAGAGCAGTTCTTC.

V is TRBV18 and J is TRBJ2-3, with D perhaps TRBD2 (6 bases). This CDR3 spans 17 amino acids. Germline assignment: CDR1 KGHSH and CDR2 LQKENI. The V end was cut by 3 bases, the J end by 0 bases, with 16 bases between. In nucleotides, the CDR3 is TGTGCCAGCTCACCTCGTAGCGGAGCCCCTAGCACAGATACGCAGTATTTT. It yields the protein CASSPRSGAPSTDTQYF.

This clonotype occurred a few times. J is TRBJ2-2 and V is TRBV3-1; no reliable D call. The CDR3 consists of 17 residues. V was trimmed by 0 bases and J by 5 bases, leaving 16 bases between them. Germline V gene sequence: CDR1 LGHDT, CDR2 YNNKEL (reference sequence). The CDR3 is CASSQDLDPMRTGELFF. CDR3 DNA sequence: TGTGCCAGCAGCCAAGATCTGGACCCCATGAGGACCGGGGAGCTGTTTTTT.

Details on this clonotype: One end of the junction is discordant with germline, which a read error may explain. The CDR3 reads CASSSGQGVYTGTQYF. CDR3 bases: TGTGCCAGCAGCTCCGGACAGGGGGTATACACAGGTACGCAGTATTTT. The J gene is TRBJ2-3, the V gene TRBV7-9; 10 positions match TRBD1. Germline CDR1 is SEHNR and CDR2 is FQNEAQ (reference sequence). This CDR3 has 16 residues. Full variable domain (remainder filled in from reference TRBV7-9 and TRBJ2-3): DTGVSQNPRHKITKRGQNVTFRCDPISEHNRLYWYRQTLGQGPEFLTYFQNEAQLEKSRLLSDRFSAERPKGSFSTLEIQRTEQGDSAMYLCASSSGQGVYTGTQYFGPGTRLTVL.

This clonotype has only a few counts. The chain links TRBV3-1 to TRBJ1-1, with unresolved D. V lost 1 base and J 6 bases, leaving 12 bases between the germline ends. The CDR3 has 14 residues. CDR1 and CDR2 from the germline V gene are LGHDT and YNNKEL (reference sequence). The CDR3 sequence: CASSQALGGPEAFF. The CDR3 DNA is TGTGCCAGCAGCCAAGCACTCGGAGGACCTGAAGCTTTCTTT.